This passage covers 7 T cell receptor beta chains from one sample sequenced in a study of radiotherapy plus CTLA-4 blockade in lung cancer. Clones were read by immunoSEQ multiplex PCR, and TCRdb kept only the in-frame ones, dropping some. The table includes tens of thousands of clones, less than 80% detected once. This specimen consisted of peripheral blood, obtained from a patient treated with radiotherapy plus ipilimumab. The receptor source for this set is a human donor with non-small cell lung cancer who had a complete response to radiotherapy plus ipilimumab.

The chain links TRBV6-6 to TRBJ2-3, with a possible D match to TRBD1 (6 bases). The germline V and J ends were trimmed by 2 bases and 3 bases, with 12 bases remaining between them. From germline, CDR1 is MNHNY and CDR2 SVGAGI (reference sequence). The CDR3 length is 15 residues. This CDR3 is CASSYGQFVTDTQYF. CDR3 DNA: TGTGCCAGCAGTTACGGACAGTTTGTGACAGATACGCAGTATTTT.

The chain is built from TRBV2 and TRBJ2-2; D is perhaps TRBD1 (5 bases). V shed 8 bases and J shed 5 bases, with 12 bases lying between them. The CDR3 has 13 amino acids. The germline V gene has CDR1 SNHLY and CDR2 FYNNEI. CDR3 in amino acids: CASRAGWTGELFF. The CDR3 DNA is TGTGCCAGCCGAGCAGGGTGGACCGGGGAGCTGTTTTTT.

This clone occurred a few times. The rearrangement uses TRBV10-1 and TRBJ2-1; possible D gene TRBD2, 5 bases. Germline CDR1 is WNHNN and CDR2 is SYGVQD (reference sequence). Trimming left V 4 bases short and J 3 bases short, with 13 bases between. The CDR3 loop spans 15 amino acids. The CDR3 spells CASSGRGESYNEQFF. Written as DNA, the CDR3 is TGCGCCAGCAGTGGTCGGGGAGAAAGCTACAATGAGCAGTTCTTC.

The chain employs TRBV5-1 and TRBJ2-1; the D is unclear. Germline V lookup: CDR1 SGHRS, CDR2 YFSETQ. V gave up 0 bases and J gave up 0 bases, with 4 bases separating them. There are 14 residues in the CDR3. CDR3 coding DNA: TGCGCCAGCAGCTTGGGGAGCTCCTACAATGAGCAGTTCTTC. It encodes CASSLGSSYNEQFF. The whole variable domain, remainder taken from reference TRBV5-1 and TRBJ2-1, is KAGVTQTPRYLIKTRGQQVTLSCSPISGHRSVSWYQQTPGQGLQFLFEYFSETQRNKGNFPGRFSGRQFSNSRSEMNVSTLELGDSALYLCASSLGSSYNEQFFGPGTRLTVL.

J is TRBJ2-6 and V is TRBV6-5; tentative D call: TRBD1 (5 bases). CDR1 is MNHEY, CDR2 SVGAGI, per germline. The length of the CDR3 is 15 residues. V shed 7 bases and J shed 0 bases, with 10 bases lying between them. CDR3 nucleotides: TGTGCCAGCATCGAACAGGACTCTGGGGCCAACGTCCTGACTTTC. This sequence encodes CASIEQDSGANVLTF.

The V gene is TRBV12-5, the J gene TRBJ1-4, with 9 bases matching TRBD1. J was trimmed by 6 bases and V by 5 bases; bases with no gene match: 4. The CDR3 runs 14 residues. The germline gives CDR1 LGHNT, CDR2 FRNRAP. CDR3: CASGPGTGYEKLFF. The CDR3 region has the DNA TGTGCTAGTGGTCCCGGGACAGGGTATGAAAAACTGTTTTTT.

The gene calls are TRBV11-3 and TRBJ1-2; D possibly corresponds to TRBD1 (5 bases). The CDR3 has 14 amino acids. In germline, CDR1 is SGHNT, CDR2 YENEEA. V was shortened by 5 bases and J by 4 bases, with 14 bases between the two germline ends. The CDR3 nucleotides are TGTGCCAGCAGCGGGTCTACAGGTGGCTATGGCTACACCTTC. It codes for CASSGSTGGYGYTF.